Following are 24 T cell receptor beta chains from one sample sequenced in a study of T cells in tuberculosis. Profiling relied on immunoSEQ multiplex PCR, and the TCRdb table lists in-frame clones only, not all of them. The sample shows tens of thousands of clones, 90% of them seen only once. The sample comprised PBMCs. The receptors here all came from a donor between 10 and 35 years old with latent tuberculosis or without tuberculosis infection.

The V and J genes are TRBV7-9 and TRBJ1-2, with D tentatively TRBD1 (5 bases). The V and J ends lost 3 bases and 0 bases respectively, with 8 bases between them. CDR1 and CDR2 (germline): SEHNR, FQNEAQ (reference sequence). The CDR3 contains 14 residues. CDR3 sequence (DNA): TGTGCCAGCAGCTTCGGGGGGGCTAACTATGGCTACACCTTC. Translated, it gives CASSFGGANYGYTF. The full variable domain, its missing parts supplied by reference TRBV7-9 and TRBJ1-2, is DTGVSQNPRHKITKRGQNVTFRCDPISEHNRLYWYRQTLGQGPEFLTYFQNEAQLEKSRLLSDRFSAERPKGSFSTLEIQRTEQGDSAMYLCASSFGGANYGYTFGSGTRLTVV.

V and J are TRBV4-1 and TRBJ1-2, with D maybe TRBD1 (6 bases). Trimming took 1 base from V and 3 from J, leaving 15 bases between them. This CDR3 is 16 amino acids long. The germline gives CDR1 MGHRA, CDR2 YSYEKL. This CDR3 reads CASSQAEGETHYGYTF. Written as DNA, the CDR3 is TGCGCCAGCAGCCAAGCCGAGGGGGAGACCCACTATGGCTACACCTTC.

The V call is TRBV5-1, the J call TRBJ1-3; the D gene is possibly TRBD1 (5 bases). The germline V and J ends were trimmed by 4 bases and 4 bases, with 12 bases remaining between them. Germline values: CDR1 SGHRS, CDR2 YFSETQ. This CDR3 is 14 amino acids long. The CDR3 protein is CASSGGTEGNTIYF. The CDR3 coding sequence is TGCGCCAGCAGCGGAGGGACGGAGGGAAACACCATATATTTT. The full variable domain, with the rest looked up from reference TRBV5-1 and TRBJ1-3, is KAGVTQTPRYLIKTRGQQVTLSCSPISGHRSVSWYQQTPGQGLQFLFEYFSETQRNKGNFPGRFSGRQFSNSRSEMNVSTLELGDSALYLCASSGGTEGNTIYFGEGSWLTVV.

The genes are TRBV5-8 and TRBJ2-7, with 7 bases aligning to TRBD1. J lost 3 bases, V lost 2 bases, and 11 bases had no gene match. CDR3 length equals 16 residues. Germline assignment: CDR1 SGHTS and CDR2 YDEGEE. The CDR3 is CASSFKAGTANYEQYF. DNA of the CDR3: TGTGCCAGCAGCTTCAAAGCCGGGACAGCTAACTACGAGCAGTACTTC.

V and J are TRBV9 and TRBJ2-2, with D hard to call. Trimming cost V 6 bases and J 0 bases, with 9 bases left between them. The CDR3 runs to 14 residues. Germline V lookup: CDR1 SGDLS, CDR2 YYNGEE. The CDR3: CASTDPANTGELFF. CDR3 bases: TGTGCCAGCACAGATCCCGCGAACACCGGGGAGCTGTTTTTT.

J is TRBJ2-1 and V is TRBV5-6, with 9 bases fitting TRBD2. The CDR3 consists of 14 residues. Germline CDR1 and CDR2: SGHDT and YYEEEE. Trimming at V came to 4 bases and at J to 8 bases, leaving 7 bases not matched to a gene. The chain's CDR3 is CASSPPGLAYEQFF. DNA for the CDR3: TGTGCCAGCAGCCCTCCGGGACTAGCCTATGAGCAGTTCTTC.

The chain couples TRBV18 to TRBJ1-3; D possibly corresponds to TRBD1 (5 bases). Germline CDR1 KGHSH, CDR2 LQKENI. The CDR3 is made up of 15 amino acids. V lost 4 bases to trimming and J lost 3 bases, with 13 bases between them. CDR3 in DNA: TGTGCCAGCTCACTTCGGACAAAGAGTGGAAACACCATATATTTT. Protein sequence: CASSLRTKSGNTIYF.

J is TRBJ2-1 and V is TRBV6-4; D perhaps matches TRBD1 (6 bases). CDR3 length: 15 residues. V dropped 3 bases and J dropped 2 bases, with 11 bases sitting between them. In germline, CDR1 is MRHNA, CDR2 SNTAGT. In nucleotides, the CDR3 is TGTGCCAGCAGTGAAGGGGGATTGGCCTACAATGAGCAGTTCTTC. Residues: CASSEGGLAYNEQFF.

V gene TRBV6-6 combines with J gene TRBJ2-3, with 9 nucleotides matching TRBD1. The CDR3 covers 14 residues. Germline-derived CDR1 and CDR2 are MNHNY and SVGAGI (reference sequence). Trimming at V came to 2 bases and at J to 4 bases, leaving 1 base not matched to a gene. In DNA form, the CDR3 reads TGTGCCAGCAGTTACGGGACAGGGCCAGATACGCAGTATTTT. It codes for CASSYGTGPDTQYF.

The J gene is TRBJ2-1, the V gene TRBV28; 7 nucleotides line up with TRBD1. The J segment lost 9 bases and the V segment lost 2 bases, leaving 16 bases of the junction unmatched. The length of the CDR3 is 17 residues. Germline V lookup: CDR1 MDHEN, CDR2 SYDVKM. CDR3 in amino acids: CASSLLVRLRGGSEQFF. The CDR3 DNA sequence: TGTGCCAGCAGTTTACTGGTAAGACTGCGAGGGGGCAGTGAGCAGTTCTTC.

The chain recombines TRBV6-5 with TRBJ2-1; TRBD2 matches at 13 bases. Germline CDR1 MNHEY, CDR2 SVGAGI. Trimming removed 0 bases from V and 5 bases from J; junction bases left unmatched: 1. The CDR3 sequence is 16 residues long. This chain's CDR3 is CASSYSTSGGHNEQFF. In DNA form, the CDR3 reads TGTGCCAGCAGTTACTCGACTAGCGGGGGGCACAATGAGCAGTTCTTC.

The J gene is TRBJ2-5, the V gene TRBV7-2; 8 bases fit TRBD2. Trimming removed 5 bases from V and 2 bases from J; junction bases left unmatched: 7. CDR3 size: 15 residues. The germline V gene encodes CDR1 SGHTA and CDR2 FQGNSA. DNA of the CDR3: TGTGCCAGCAGCCCTTTAGCGGGGATGCAAGAGACCCAGTACTTC. Translation: CASSPLAGMQETQYF.

The chain links TRBV9 to TRBJ2-3; 9 bases agree with TRBD2. V dropped 3 bases and J dropped 5; count of bases not matched to a gene: 10. This CDR3 comprises 16 residues. Germline V gives CDR1 SGDLS, CDR2 YYNGEE. CDR3 region: CASSAALAGLRDTQYF. DNA for the CDR3: TGTGCCAGCAGCGCGGCCCTAGCGGGGCTGAGAGATACGCAGTATTTT.

V and J are TRBV28 and TRBJ2-7, with 8 bases matching TRBD1. The CDR3 contains 18 residues. With V trimmed by 5 bases and J by 0 bases, 15 bases remained unmatched. The germline V gene has CDR1 MDHEN and CDR2 SYDVKM. This CDR3 reads CASSTPYSGTGDSYEQYF. As DNA, the CDR3 is TGTGCCAGCAGTACCCCCTATTCCGGGACAGGAGACTCCTACGAGCAGTACTTC.

The chain combines TRBV7-9 with TRBJ2-1; 8 nucleotides line up with TRBD2. Germline CDR1 and CDR2: SEHNR and FQNEAQ (reference sequence). V shed 4 bases, J shed 7 bases, and the junction held 9 bases outside the gene matches. The length of the CDR3 is 15 residues. The CDR3 is CASSSSGAGVNEQFF. The CDR3 region has the DNA TGTGCCAGCAGCTCCTCCGGAGCGGGGGTTAATGAGCAGTTCTTC.

The chain's CDR3 is CASSPGLDTYEQYF. The CDR3 region has the DNA TGCGCCAGCAGCCCAGGACTGGATACCTACGAGCAGTACTTC. The gene calls are TRBV4-1 and TRBJ2-7, with D perhaps TRBD2 (5 bases). Trimming took 4 bases from V and 2 from J, leaving 12 bases between them. This CDR3 contains 14 residues. Germline V gene lookup returns CDR1 MGHRA and CDR2 YSYEKL.

A single count supports this clone. The chain couples TRBV2 to TRBJ1-5; a weak D match, TRBD1 (6 bases). The CDR3 covers 16 residues. Trimming removed 6 bases from V and 0 bases from J, with 15 bases in between. CDR1 SNHLY and CDR2 FYNNEI come from the germline V gene. CDR3 in amino acids: CASRSLPGASNQPQHF. In nucleotides, the CDR3 is TGTGCCAGCAGATCCCTCCCAGGGGCTAGCAATCAGCCCCAGCATTTT.

This chain's CDR3 is CASSPASGYYNEQFF. The CDR3 DNA is TGCGCCAGCAGCCCGGCTAGCGGGTACTACAATGAGCAGTTCTTC. The V and J genes are TRBV5-1 and TRBJ2-1; 8 bases are shared with TRBD2. This CDR3 contains 15 residues. Per germline, CDR1 SGHRS and CDR2 YFSETQ. Trimming cost V 4 bases and J 3 bases; bases outside gene matches: 6.

CDR3 residues: CASGQGNYGYTF. CDR3 nucleotides: TGTGCCAGCGGACAGGGTAACTATGGCTACACCTTC. This rearrangement joins TRBV6-5 to TRBJ1-2, with 8 bases identical to TRBD1. CDR1 MNHEY and CDR2 SVGAGI come from the germline V gene. The CDR3 has 12 residues. V gave up 8 bases and J gave up 1 base; unmatched junction bases: 0.

This chain connects TRBV9 to TRBJ2-3; maybe TRBD2 (6 bases). CDR1 and CDR2 (germline): SGDLS, YYNGEE. Between the trimmed V and J ends, which lost 2 bases and 0 bases, there was a span of 13 bases. This CDR3 has 16 residues. The DNA of the CDR3 is TGTGCCAGCAGCGTTGAGACGGGGGAGAGCACAGATACGCAGTATTTT. Its translation: CASSVETGESTDTQYF.

This chain connects TRBV14 to TRBJ1-6; D gene ambiguous. Germline-derived CDR1 and CDR2 are SGHDN and FVKESK. This CDR3 region has 15 residues. V was clipped by 1 base and J by 9 bases, with 13 bases between them. The CDR3 reads CASSQGVARISPLHF. For the CDR3, the DNA is TGTGCCAGCAGCCAAGGGGTAGCCCGGATTTCACCCCTCCACTTT. Based on the CDR3 plus reference TRBV14 and TRBJ1-6, the full variable domain is EAGVTQFPSHSVIEKGQTVTLRCDPISGHDNLYWYRRVMGKEIKFLLHFVKESKQDESGMPNNRFLAERTGGTYSTLKVQPAELEDSGVYFCASSQGVARISPLHFGNGTRLTVT.

The chain recombines TRBV5-6 with TRBJ1-6; D gene unclear. Trimming shortened V by 5 bases and J by 0 bases, and 12 bases separated the two germline ends. The CDR3 has 16 residues. Germline CDR1 and CDR2: SGHDT and YYEEEE. Here the CDR3 reads CASSLIGSSYNSPLHF. The CDR3 DNA sequence: TGTGCCAGCAGTCTAATCGGGAGCTCCTATAATTCACCCCTCCACTTT.

The chain joins TRBV11-2 to TRBJ2-1; no clear D. The CDR3 spans 11 residues. Trimming shortened V by 5 bases and J by 10 bases, and 9 bases separated the two germline ends. Germline V gives CDR1 SGHAT, CDR2 FQNNGV. CDR3 loop: CASSPGSEQFF. CDR3 coding DNA: TGTGCCAGCAGCCCCGGTAGCGAGCAGTTCTTC.

The J gene is TRBJ1-2, the V gene TRBV18, with 10 positions matching TRBD1. Unmatched junction bases numbered 0, after V lost 0 bases and J lost 2 bases. This CDR3 is built from 15 residues. Looked up from germline, CDR1 is KGHSH and CDR2 is LQKENI. In nucleotides, the CDR3 is TGTGCCAGCTCACCACCGGGACAGGGGAACTATGGCTACACCTTC. This translates into CASSPPGQGNYGYTF.